Each of the 23 T cell receptor beta chains below was sequenced from the same sample in a study of OX40 agonist ivuxolimab in advanced cancers. Repertoires were generated with immunoSEQ multiplex PCR, while TCRdb's copy carries only in-frame clones and drops some. The sample lists about 120,000 clones, over 75% occurring once. Sample: CD4+ or CD8+ T cells sorted from blood, taken in a trial of the OX40 agonist ivuxolimab. The receptor set was obtained from an adult with an advanced solid tumor such as melanoma, head and neck, liver or kidney cancer.

The chain has TRBV27 and TRBJ2-1; D perhaps matches TRBD2 (6 bases). V lost 1 base, J lost 11 bases, and 9 bases lay in between. This CDR3 region has 12 residues. The germline V gene encodes CDR1 MNHEY and CDR2 SMNVEV (reference sequence). The CDR3 loop reads CASSLLGGKQFF. CDR3 coding DNA: TGTGCCAGCAGTTTATTGGGCGGGAAGCAGTTCTTC.

The chain is built from TRBV19 and TRBJ2-4; D is perhaps TRBD1 (6 bases). Trimming removed 4 bases from V and 8 bases from J, with 9 bases in between. Germline CDR1 LNHDA, CDR2 SQIVND (reference sequence). This CDR3 is built from 12 residues. For the CDR3, the DNA is TGTGCCAGTAGTACGTCAGGGGACATTCAGTACTTC. Translation gives CASSTSGDIQYF. The full variable domain, its missing parts supplied by reference TRBV19 and TRBJ2-4, is DGGITQSPKYLFRKEGQNVTLSCEQNLNHDAMYWYRQDPGQGLRLIYYSQIVNDFQKGDIAEGYSVSREKKESFPLTVTSAQKNPTAFYLCASSTSGDIQYFGAGTRLSVL.

This chain links TRBV4-3 with TRBJ1-4; no firm D call. The ends were cut back, 1 base at V and 7 bases at J, with 16 bases in the middle. CDR1 and CDR2 (germline): LGHNA, YSLEER. The CDR3 loop spans 16 amino acids. The CDR3 DNA is TGCGCCAGCAGCCAAGGGTCCGCATCTAGGAGTGAAAAACTGTTTTTT. It yields the protein CASSQGSASRSEKLFF.

The V gene is TRBV28, the J gene TRBJ2-5; D is unclear. V was trimmed by 4 bases and J by 1 base, leaving 7 bases between them. Per the germline V gene, CDR1 is MDHEN and CDR2 is SYDVKM. The CDR3 runs to 13 residues. The CDR3 bases are TGTGCCAGCAGTTCCCCTCTCCAAGAGACCCAGTACTTC. It encodes CASSSPLQETQYF.

This rearrangement joins TRBV5-1 to TRBJ2-3, with D hard to call. Per the germline V gene, CDR1 is SGHRS and CDR2 is YFSETQ. The CDR3 sequence is 13 residues long. V was clipped by 4 bases and J by 6 bases, with 12 bases between them. CDR3 protein: CASSADLRDTQYF. The CDR3 nucleotides are TGCGCCAGCAGCGCCGACCTTCGGGATACGCAGTATTTT.

This rearrangement joins TRBV30 to TRBJ1-2; no clear D. Germline V gives CDR1 GTSNPN, CDR2 SVGIG (reference sequence). The germline V and J ends were trimmed by 5 bases and 5 bases, with 9 bases remaining between them. This CDR3 is built from 11 residues. The CDR3 DNA reads TGTGCCTGGGGTCTCCCTTATGGCTACACCTTC. Amino acids: CAWGLPYGYTF. Full variable domain (missing parts from reference TRBV30 and TRBJ1-2): SQTIHQWPATLVQPVGSPLSLECTVEGTSNPNLYWYRQAAGRGLQLLFYSVGIGQISSEVPQNLSASRPQDRQFILSSKKLLLSDSGFYLCAWGLPYGYTFGSGTRLTVV.

The V call is TRBV4-3, the J call TRBJ2-2; D ambiguous. Deletions cut 1 base from V and 4 bases from J, with 10 bases between. CDR3 length equals 15 residues. Germline values: CDR1 LGHNA, CDR2 YSLEER. CDR3 DNA: TGCGCCAGCAGCCAAGTTCACCCGGGCACCGGGGAGCTGTTTTTT. This encodes CASSQVHPGTGELFF.

The chain has TRBV11-3 and TRBJ2-1; TRBD2 might be the D (5 bases). CDR3 length equals 13 residues. V lost 5 bases and J lost 3, with 8 bases in between. From germline, CDR1 is SGHNT and CDR2 YENEEA. Here the CDR3 reads CASSGEIYNEQFF. The CDR3 DNA is TGTGCCAGCAGCGGGGAGATCTACAATGAGCAGTTCTTC.

The genes are TRBV29-1 and TRBJ1-2, with D uncertain. Per the germline V gene, CDR1 is SQVTM and CDR2 is ANQGSEA. Trimming left V 4 bases short and J 5 bases short, with 14 bases between. CDR3 length: 13 residues. The chain's CDR3 is CSVASGPGYGYTF. The CDR3 region has the DNA TGCAGCGTTGCCAGCGGTCCAGGATATGGCTACACCTTC.

V is TRBV7-2 and J is TRBJ1-2; 8 nucleotides align to TRBD1. V lost 3 bases, J lost 3 bases, and 6 bases stayed unmatched. The germline V gene encodes CDR1 SGHTA and CDR2 FQGNSA. The CDR3 spans 15 residues. This CDR3 is CASSLTDRGDYGYTF. The CDR3 nucleotides read TGTGCCAGCAGCTTGACCGACAGGGGTGACTATGGCTACACCTTC. Combining the CDR3 with reference TRBV7-2 and TRBJ1-2 gives the whole variable domain GAGVSQSPSNKVTEKGKDVELRCDPISGHTALYWYRQSLGQGLEFLIYFQGNSAPDKSGLPSDRFSAERTGGSVSTLTIQRTQQEDSAVYLCASSLTDRGDYGYTFGSGTRLTVV.

J is TRBJ1-1 and V is TRBV2; D remains unclear. Germline lookup yields CDR1 SNHLY and CDR2 FYNNEI. The CDR3 extends over 15 amino acids. Trimming removed 0 bases at V and 2 bases at J, with 10 bases between. The CDR3 is CASSEAGGINTEAFF. The CDR3 coding sequence is TGTGCCAGCAGTGAAGCGGGCGGAATAAACACTGAAGCTTTCTTT.

The rearrangement uses TRBV9 and TRBJ2-2; 8 positions match TRBD1. This CDR3 spans 14 amino acids. Looked up from germline, CDR1 is SGDLS and CDR2 is YYNGEE. The ends lost 4 bases at V and 7 bases at J; junction bases unmatched: 6. As DNA, the CDR3 is TGTGCCAGCAGCCCGCAGGGGGCCGTCGGGGAGCTGTTTTTT. Its protein product is CASSPQGAVGELFF.

This chain connects TRBV7-9 to TRBJ2-3, with TRBD1 identical over 7 bases. CDR3 size: 16 residues. Germline V CDR1 and CDR2: SEHNR, FQNEAQ (reference sequence). Losses at the gene ends were 5 bases for V and 2 bases for J; bases not matched to a gene: 10. This CDR3 reads CASSPWDSPFTDTQYF. CDR3 nucleotides: TGTGCCAGCAGCCCGTGGGACAGCCCATTCACAGATACGCAGTATTTT.

V is TRBV11-2 and J is TRBJ1-5, with D unresolved. In germline, CDR1 is SGHAT, CDR2 FQNNGV. V was cut by 2 bases and J by 4 bases, with 6 bases left in between. CDR3 length: 13 amino acids. The CDR3 nucleotides read TGTGCCAGCAGCTTATGGCAGAATCAGCCCCAGCATTTT. Amino acid sequence: CASSLWQNQPQHF.

The chain employs TRBV4-3 and TRBJ1-5; D might be TRBD1 (6 bases). V lost 0 bases and J lost 6, with 12 bases in between. CDR3 length: 15 residues. Per germline, CDR1 LGHNA and CDR2 YSLEER. CDR3 protein: CASSQDWGGGQPQHF. The CDR3 DNA follows: TGCGCCAGCAGCCAAGATTGGGGGGGCGGTCAGCCCCAGCATTTT.

This sequence joins TRBV2 and TRBJ2-3; 10 bases are a match to TRBD2. The CDR3 totals 14 residues. Germline lookup yields CDR1 SNHLY and CDR2 FYNNEI. Losses at the gene ends were 3 bases for V and 5 bases for J; bases not matched to a gene: 2. This CDR3 is CASSDQRGGDTQYF. In DNA, the CDR3 is TGTGCCAGCAGTGACCAGCGGGGGGGAGATACGCAGTATTTT.

The gene calls are TRBV14 and TRBJ2-2; D not resolved. Trimming stripped 1 base from V and 5 bases from J, with 14 bases between. Germline V gene sequence: CDR1 SGHDN, CDR2 FVKESK. The CDR3 has 16 residues. CDR3 nucleotides: TGTGCCAGCAGCCAAGCGAAACAGTCGAGGACCGGGGAGCTGTTTTTT. Amino acid sequence: CASSQAKQSRTGELFF.

V gene TRBV6-5 combines with J gene TRBJ1-2, with 7 bases aligning to TRBD1. CDR3 length equals 13 residues. The trim removed 6 bases at V and 2 bases at J, leaving 3 bases unmatched. Germline assignment: CDR1 MNHEY and CDR2 SVGAGI. Here the CDR3 reads CASSTQGNYGYTF. For the CDR3, the DNA is TGTGCCAGCAGCACACAGGGGAACTATGGCTACACCTTC.

The rearrangement joins TRBV7-2 to TRBJ2-2; D remains ambiguous. V was shortened by 5 bases and J by 1 base, with 14 bases between the two germline ends. The CDR3 spans 16 residues. Germline V gene sequence: CDR1 SGHTA, CDR2 FQGNSA. The CDR3 bases are TGTGCCAGCAGCCCCACCCCGACTCGGAACACCGGGGAGCTGTTTTTT. Residues: CASSPTPTRNTGELFF.

This clone was counted a single time. The CDR3 loop is CASSVFSGGSDTQYF. The CDR3, as DNA: TGTGCCAGCAGCGTATTCAGCGGGGGCTCAGATACGCAGTATTTT. The V and J genes are TRBV9 and TRBJ2-3, with 8 bases fitting TRBD2. Per germline, CDR1 SGDLS and CDR2 YYNGEE. The CDR3 has 15 residues. V was clipped by 1 base and J by 4 bases; unmatched bases: 5. The full variable domain, rest sourced from reference TRBV9 and TRBJ2-3, is DSGVTQTPKHLITATGQRVTLRCSPRSGDLSVYWYQQSLDQGLQFLIQYYNGEERAKGNILERFSAQQFPDLHSELNLSSLELGDSALYFCASSVFSGGSDTQYFGPGTRLTVL.

This sequence joins TRBV29-1 and TRBJ2-5, with D unresolved. Germline CDR1 and CDR2: SQVTM and ANQGSEA. The CDR3 is 12 residues long. V shed 4 bases and J shed 3 bases, with 9 bases lying between them. The CDR3 DNA reads TGCAGCGTTGGTCTTTATGAAGAGACCCAGTACTTC. Protein: CSVGLYEETQYF.

The chain links TRBV19 to TRBJ2-3, with D maybe TRBD2 (6 bases). The CDR3 sequence is 15 residues long. The V end lost 1 base, the J end lost 5 bases, and 13 bases lay between the germline ends. CDR1 is LNHDA and CDR2 is SQIVND in the germline V gene (reference sequence). The CDR3 spells CASSIGGLYVDTQYF. CDR3 DNA sequence: TGTGCCAGTAGTATAGGGGGACTTTATGTAGATACGCAGTATTTT.

The chain is built from TRBV5-5 and TRBJ1-2; no clear D gene. Per the germline V gene, CDR1 is SGHKS and CDR2 is YYEKEE (reference sequence). Trimming left V 1 base short and J 0 bases short, with 10 bases between. The CDR3 sequence is 15 residues long. The CDR3 DNA is TGTGCCAGCAGCTTGCCTCCCGTAGCTAACTATGGCTACACCTTC. Translated: CASSLPPVANYGYTF.